Given below is one T cell receptor beta chain in context. Its antigen is not known. This sample is drawn from a study of CD8+ T cells in alopecia areata. Specified treatment: oral pan-JAK inhibitor, 5-10 mg twice daily. It was cDNA, reverse transcribed from extracted RNA, that served as the sequencing template. Profiling relied on immunoSEQ multiplex PCR, and the TCRdb table lists in-frame clones only, not all of them. This sample has roughly 110,000 clones; 84% occur once, and the top ten carry under 25%. Study-wide results and caveats: Many expanded lesional clones persisted in scalp and blood during tofacitinib treatment. Clonality in lesional scalp, especially alopecia totalis/universalis, exceeded that of normal scalp.

This TCR was recovered from a human donor with alopecia areata. The input for sequencing was CD8+ T cells sorted from blood, taken at week 24, from a patient treated with tofacitinib.

The CDR3 loop reads CASSYVGTANTGELFF. The CDR3 nucleotides are TGTGCCAGCAGCTACGTCGGGACAGCGAACACCGGGGAGCTGTTTTTT. The chain joins TRBV27 to TRBJ2-2; 7 nucleotides align to TRBD1. The V and J ends lost 6 bases and 0 bases, in that order; junction bases with no gene match: 7. The CDR3 is made up of 16 amino acids. Germline V gene data show CDR1 as MNHEY and CDR2 as SMNVEV (reference sequence).